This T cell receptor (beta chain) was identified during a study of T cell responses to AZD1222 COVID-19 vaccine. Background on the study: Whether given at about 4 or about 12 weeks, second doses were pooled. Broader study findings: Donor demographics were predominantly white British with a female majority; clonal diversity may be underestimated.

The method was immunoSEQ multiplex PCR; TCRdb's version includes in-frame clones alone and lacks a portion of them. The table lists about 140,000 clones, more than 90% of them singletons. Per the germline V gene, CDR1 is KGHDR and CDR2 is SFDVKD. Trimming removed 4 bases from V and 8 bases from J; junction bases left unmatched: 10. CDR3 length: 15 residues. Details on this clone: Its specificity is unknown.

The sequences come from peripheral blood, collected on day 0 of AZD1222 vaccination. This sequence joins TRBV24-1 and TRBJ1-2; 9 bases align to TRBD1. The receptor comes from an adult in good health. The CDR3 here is CATSEAGQGLFGYTF. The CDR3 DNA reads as TGTGCCACCAGTGAAGCGGGACAGGGTCTCTTCGGCTACACCTTC.